This T cell receptor (beta chain) was captured by sequencing in a study of cytomegalovirus exposure and HLA in healthy donors. About the study: When over 300 donors were genotyped, roughly 78% of them were found to fall in the Caucasian-associated ancestry cluster.

This CDR3 comprises 15 residues. CDR1 LNHDA and CDR2 SQIVND come from the germline V gene (reference sequence). V was shortened by 4 bases and J by 3 bases, with 10 bases between the two germline ends. A multiplex PCR was run with 60 Vbeta primers and 13 Jbeta primers. Using immunoSEQ multiplex PCR, the repertoire was profiled, and TCRdb retains in-frame clones only, with some absent. The sample holds 110,000 to 150,000 clones; 77% are singletons and the top ten take about 3.7%. This sequence originates from a male donor in good health and CMV-seronegative. The V gene is TRBV19, the J gene TRBJ1-6; possibly TRBD1 for D (5 bases). The sample consisted of PBMCs. CDR3 nucleotide sequence: TGTGCCAGTAGTACCGGAACAGGCTATAATTCACCCCTCCACTTT. This encodes CASSTGTGYNSPLHF.